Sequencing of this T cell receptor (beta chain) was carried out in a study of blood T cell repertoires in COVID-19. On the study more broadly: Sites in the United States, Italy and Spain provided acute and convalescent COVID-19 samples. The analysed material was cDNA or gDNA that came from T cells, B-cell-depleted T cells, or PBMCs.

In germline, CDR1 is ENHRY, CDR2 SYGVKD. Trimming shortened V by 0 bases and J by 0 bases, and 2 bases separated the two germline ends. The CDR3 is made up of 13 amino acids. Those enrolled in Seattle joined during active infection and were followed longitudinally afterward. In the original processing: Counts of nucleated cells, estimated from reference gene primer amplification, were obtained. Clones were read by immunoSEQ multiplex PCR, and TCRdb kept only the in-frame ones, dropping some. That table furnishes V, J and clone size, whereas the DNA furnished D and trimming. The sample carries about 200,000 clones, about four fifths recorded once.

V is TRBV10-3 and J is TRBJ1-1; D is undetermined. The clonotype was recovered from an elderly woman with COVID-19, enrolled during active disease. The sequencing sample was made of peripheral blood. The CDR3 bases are TGTGCCATCAGTGAGTCTATGAACACTGAAGCTTTCTTT. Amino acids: CAISESMNTEAFF.